Sequencing of this TCR beta chain was carried out in a study of T cells in localized non-small cell lung cancer. About this clone itself: Its antigen is still unknown.

Measured with immunoSEQ multiplex PCR; TCRdb has only the in-frame clones, and not every one. The sample carries fewer than 35,000 clones, under 95% recorded once. Trimming removed 7 bases from V and 1 base from J, with 14 bases in between. This CDR3 has 15 amino acids. Germline V lookup: CDR1 SQVTM, CDR2 ANQGSEA. Study observations and caveats: There was an association of higher blood T cell density with longer overall survival.

The chain combines TRBV29-1 with TRBJ2-6, with D unclear. Sequenced here: peripheral blood, sampled before any cancer treatment. The receptor was derived from a woman aged 40-70 years with stage I lung adenocarcinoma. In nucleotides, the CDR3 is TGCAGCGCCACTGTACAAGGATCTGGGGCCAACGTCCTGACTTTC. As protein: CSATVQGSGANVLTF. Full variable domain (rest looked up from reference TRBV29-1 and TRBJ2-6): SAVISQKPSRDICQRGTSLTIQCQVDSQVTMMFWYRQQPGQSLTLIATANQGSEATYESGFVIDKFPISRPNLTFSTLTVSNMSPEDSSIYLCSATVQGSGANVLTFGAGSRLTVL.